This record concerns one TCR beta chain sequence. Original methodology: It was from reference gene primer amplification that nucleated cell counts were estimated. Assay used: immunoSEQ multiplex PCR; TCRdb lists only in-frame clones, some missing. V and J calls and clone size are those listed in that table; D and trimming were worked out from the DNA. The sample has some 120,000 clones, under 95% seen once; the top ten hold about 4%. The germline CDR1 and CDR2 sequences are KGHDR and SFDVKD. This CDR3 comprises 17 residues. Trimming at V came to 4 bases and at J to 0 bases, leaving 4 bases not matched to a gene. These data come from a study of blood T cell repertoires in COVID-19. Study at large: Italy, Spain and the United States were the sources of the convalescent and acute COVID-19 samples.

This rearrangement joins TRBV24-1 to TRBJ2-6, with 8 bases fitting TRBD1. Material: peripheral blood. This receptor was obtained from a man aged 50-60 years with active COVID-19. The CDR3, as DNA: TGTGCCACCAGTGACCCGGGACAGGACTCTGGGGCCAACGTCCTGACTTTC. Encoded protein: CATSDPGQDSGANVLTF.